This is a list of T cell receptor beta chains from one sample in a study of cytotoxic CD8 clonotypes in ibrutinib-treated CLL. Generated by immunoSEQ multiplex PCR, the TCRdb table keeps only in-frame clones and is missing some. The table includes around 130,000 clones, roughly 80% detected once. The sequencing used PBMCs, collected after 24 months of ibrutinib treatment. Receptors originate from a human donor with chronic lymphocytic leukemia. Each CDR3 is given with its conserved first and last residue. Fields, in order: D gene, V gene, clone size, CDR3 length, J gene, CDR3 DNA, CDR3 protein. The D gene is left open where the match is weak. The listing skips clone size in some rows; elsewhere it reads once, few, many or a size class.

d_gene: -
v_gene: TRBV4-3
abundance: -
len: 15
j_gene: TRBJ2-3
CDR3nt: TGCGCCAGCAGCCACACCAGGGGATACACAGATACGCAGTATTTT
CDR3aa: CASSHTRGYTDTQYF

d_gene: -
v_gene: TRBV19
abundance: -
len: 16
j_gene: TRBJ1-2
CDR3nt: TGTGCCAGTAGTATGAGGACGGCCGACCGGGGCTATGGCTACACCTTC
CDR3aa: CASSMRTADRGYGYTF

d_gene: -
v_gene: TRBV11-2
abundance: -
len: 14
j_gene: TRBJ2-7
CDR3nt: TGTGCCAGCAGCTTAATGGCAGGGGTCGACGAGCAGTACTTC
CDR3aa: CASSLMAGVDEQYF

d_gene: -
v_gene: TRBV18
abundance: -
len: 16
j_gene: TRBJ1-2
CDR3nt: TGTGCCAGCTCACCACAGGGTAGGGATCGCAGCTATGGCTACACCTTC
CDR3aa: CASSPQGRDRSYGYTF

d_gene: -
v_gene: TRBV27
abundance: once
len: 15
j_gene: TRBJ1-2
CDR3nt: TGTGCCAGCAGTCCCTATGAGGGAGCTAACTATGGCTACACCTTC
CDR3aa: CASSPYEGANYGYTF

d_gene: -
v_gene: TRBV20-1
abundance: -
len: 11
j_gene: TRBJ2-3
CDR3nt: TGCAGTGCCGAGGCCACGGATACGCAGTATTTT
CDR3aa: CSAEATDTQYF

d_gene: TRBD2
v_gene: TRBV2
abundance: -
len: 15
j_gene: TRBJ2-5
CDR3nt: TGTGCCAGCAGCCGAGGACTAGCTGGAGGAGAGACCCAGTACTTC
CDR3aa: CASSRGLAGGETQYF

d_gene: -
v_gene: TRBV15
abundance: -
len: 16
j_gene: TRBJ2-5
CDR3nt: TGTGCCACCAGCCGGGGGTTGGGAACCCGGGGAGAGACCCAGTACTTC
CDR3aa: CATSRGLGTRGETQYF

d_gene: -
v_gene: TRBV7-9
abundance: -
len: 14
j_gene: TRBJ1-5
CDR3nt: TGTGCCAGCAGCCGGGACGGCGGACTCCAGCCCCAGCATTTT
CDR3aa: CASSRDGGLQPQHF

d_gene: TRBD1
v_gene: TRBV4-3
abundance: -
len: 16
j_gene: TRBJ2-2
CDR3nt: TGCGCCAGCAGCCAAACCAGGACAGGGCTGGCCGGGGAGCTGTTTTTT
CDR3aa: CASSQTRTGLAGELFF

d_gene: -
v_gene: TRBV5-6
abundance: -
len: 14
j_gene: TRBJ2-1
CDR3nt: TGTGCCAGCAGCTTGAGACGGGGCCTGGATGAGCAGTTCTTC
CDR3aa: CASSLRRGLDEQFF

d_gene: -
v_gene: TRBV21-1
abundance: -
len: 16
j_gene: TRBJ2-7
CDR3nt: TGTGCCAGCAGCAAAGAGGGTAGCGTAAGCTCCTACGAGCAGTACTTC
CDR3aa: CASSKEGSVSSYEQYF

d_gene: -
v_gene: TRBV30
abundance: -
len: 11
j_gene: TRBJ2-5
CDR3nt: TGTGCCTGGGCACGCCAAGAGACCCAGTACTTC
CDR3aa: CAWARQETQYF

d_gene: -
v_gene: TRBV5-1
abundance: -
len: 15
j_gene: TRBJ2-3
CDR3nt: TGCGCCAGCAGCTTGGTCCGGGCCGTCACAGATACGCAGTATTTT
CDR3aa: CASSLVRAVTDTQYF

d_gene: -
v_gene: TRBV2
abundance: -
len: 12
j_gene: TRBJ2-7
CDR3nt: TGTGCCAGCAGTGACAGGGGGGACGAGCAGTACTTC
CDR3aa: CASSDRGDEQYF

d_gene: -
v_gene: TRBV30
abundance: -
len: 13
j_gene: TRBJ1-1
CDR3nt: TGTGCCTGGCGGACCGGCAGAGACACTGAAGCTTTCTTT
CDR3aa: CAWRTGRDTEAFF

d_gene: -
v_gene: TRBV10-1
abundance: -
len: 16
j_gene: TRBJ1-1
CDR3nt: TGCGCCAACCACCGGGACATGAATGACTTGAACACTGAAGCTTTCTTT
CDR3aa: CANHRDMNDLNTEAFF

d_gene: -
v_gene: TRBV9
abundance: -
len: 14
j_gene: TRBJ2-7
CDR3nt: TGTGCCAGCAGCGTTGGGACGGCCTCCTACGAGCAGTACTTC
CDR3aa: CASSVGTASYEQYF

d_gene: TRBD1
v_gene: TRBV10-3
abundance: -
len: 14
j_gene: TRBJ2-5
CDR3nt: TGTGCCATCAGGGACAGGGGGAAACAAGAGACCCAGTACTTC
CDR3aa: CAIRDRGKQETQYF

d_gene: -
v_gene: TRBV19
abundance: -
len: 12
j_gene: TRBJ1-4
CDR3nt: TGTGCCAGTAGTATGGTGGCCGCAAAACTGTTTTTT
CDR3aa: CASSMVAAKLFF